The T cell receptor (beta chain) described here comes from a study of T cell repertoires in cytomegalovirus infection (dated by TCRdb to about 2019). With regard to the full study: The HLA type of each donor mattered for the analysis, because public TCR beta signatures pointed to carriage of CMV infection along with the matching HLA type.

This clonotype has ten or more counts. What this receptor recognizes is not known. It has no much larger one-base neighbor in the sample; base qualities were not kept. TCRdb names Illumina HiSeq 1500 as the instrument used. TCRdb's own reprocessing of the public reads used fastp at Q25 and MiXCR and kept productive beta chains. When rows share a CDR3 protein, they turn into one entry using the most common DNA and genes. The sample yields around 330,000 distinct CDR3 sequences; roughly a sixth were counted once. The ten largest clones capture around 12% of the sample. Relative to germline, V is 6 bases shorter and J is 4 bases shorter, with 12 bases between their ends. From the cysteine up to the phenylalanine, the CDR3 has a length of 13 residues. Left in the record is the CDR3 DNA by itself, 39 bases read in frame from the first base. What the authors observed across the whole study: The ex vivo response was dominated by HLA-C-restricted CMV-specific TCR beta clonotypes, which also provided the single most frequent clonotype in two of eight donors. Cumulative frequency of public TCR beta family members discriminated carriers of CMV infection plus the relevant HLA type in this cohort and an independent roughly 330-donor cohort.

The sequence is built from TRBV12-3 or TRBV12-4 and TRBJ1-1; matching of 5 bases hints at TRBD1 as the D gene. The receptor comes from a human donor in good health (CMV status not recorded). Some clones in this sample may be carry-over from other donors' samples. Sample: PBMCs. The CDR3 region: CASRPEGATEAFF. The sequenced DNA is TGTGCCAGCAGGCCTGAAGGGGCCACTGAAGCTTTCTTT.